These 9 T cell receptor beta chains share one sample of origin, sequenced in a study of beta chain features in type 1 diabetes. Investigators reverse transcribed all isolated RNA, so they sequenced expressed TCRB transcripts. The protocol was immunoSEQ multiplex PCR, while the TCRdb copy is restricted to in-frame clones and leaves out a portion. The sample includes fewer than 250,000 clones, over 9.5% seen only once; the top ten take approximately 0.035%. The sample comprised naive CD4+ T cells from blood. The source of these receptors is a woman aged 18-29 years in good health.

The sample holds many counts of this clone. The CDR3 spells CASRIGNYGYTF. The CDR3 DNA is TGTGCCAGCCGCATTGGCAACTATGGCTACACCTTC. The chain joins TRBV25-1 to TRBJ1-2, with no clear D. CDR3 length: 12 residues. Deletions cut 8 bases from V and 2 bases from J, with 9 bases between. CDR1 is MGHDK, CDR2 SYGVNS, per germline.

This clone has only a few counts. The CDR3 DNA reads as TGTGCCAGCTCACCGAGGACAGGGGAAGAAAAACTGTTTTTT. Amino acid sequence: CASSPRTGEEKLFF. The J gene is TRBJ1-4, the V gene TRBV18; 9 positions agree with TRBD1. CDR3 length equals 14 residues. From germline, CDR1 is KGHSH and CDR2 LQKENI. With V trimmed by 3 bases and J by 8 bases, 4 bases remained unmatched.

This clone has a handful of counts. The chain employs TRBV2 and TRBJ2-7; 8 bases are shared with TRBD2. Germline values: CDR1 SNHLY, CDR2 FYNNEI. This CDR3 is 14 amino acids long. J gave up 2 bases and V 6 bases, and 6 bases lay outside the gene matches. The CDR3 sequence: CASRTGTRPYEQYF. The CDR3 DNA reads TGTGCCAGCAGGACCGGGACTAGGCCCTACGAGCAGTACTTC.

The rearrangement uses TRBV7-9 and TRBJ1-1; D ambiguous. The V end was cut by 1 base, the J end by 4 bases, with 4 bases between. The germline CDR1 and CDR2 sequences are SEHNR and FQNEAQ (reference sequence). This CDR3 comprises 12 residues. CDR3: CASSLDITEAFF. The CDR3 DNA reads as TGTGCCAGCAGCTTAGATATCACTGAAGCTTTCTTT.

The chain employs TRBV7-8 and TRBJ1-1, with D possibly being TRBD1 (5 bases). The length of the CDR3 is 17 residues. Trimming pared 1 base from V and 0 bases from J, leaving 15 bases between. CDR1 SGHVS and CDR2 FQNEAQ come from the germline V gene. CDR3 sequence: CASSLGHRWGMNTEAFF. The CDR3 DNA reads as TGTGCCAGCAGCTTAGGGCACAGGTGGGGCATGAACACTGAAGCTTTCTTT.

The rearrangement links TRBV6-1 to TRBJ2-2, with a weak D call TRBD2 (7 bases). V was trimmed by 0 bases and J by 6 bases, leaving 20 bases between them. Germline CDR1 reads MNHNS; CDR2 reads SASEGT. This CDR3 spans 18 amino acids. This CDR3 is CASSEALRGASFPGELFF. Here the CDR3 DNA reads TGTGCCAGCAGTGAAGCGCTTCGGGGGGCGAGTTTCCCCGGGGAGCTGTTTTTT.

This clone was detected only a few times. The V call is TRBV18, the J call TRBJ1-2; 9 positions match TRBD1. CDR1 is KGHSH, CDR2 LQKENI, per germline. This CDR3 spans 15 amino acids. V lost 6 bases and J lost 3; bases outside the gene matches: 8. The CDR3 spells CASSPRTGDHYGYTF. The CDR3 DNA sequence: TGTGCCAGCTCTCCTAGGACAGGGGATCACTATGGCTACACCTTC.

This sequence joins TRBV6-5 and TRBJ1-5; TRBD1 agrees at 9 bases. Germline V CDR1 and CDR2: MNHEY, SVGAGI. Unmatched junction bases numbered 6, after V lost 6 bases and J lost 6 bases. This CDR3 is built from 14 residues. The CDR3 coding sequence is TGTGCCAGCAGGGTGACAGGGGGGGCTCAGCCCCAGCATTTT. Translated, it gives CASRVTGGAQPQHF.

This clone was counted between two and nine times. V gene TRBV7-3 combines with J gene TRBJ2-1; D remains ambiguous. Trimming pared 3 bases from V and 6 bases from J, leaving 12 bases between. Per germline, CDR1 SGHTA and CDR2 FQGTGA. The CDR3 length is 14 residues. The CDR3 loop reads CASSFSHMVNEQFF. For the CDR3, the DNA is TGTGCCAGCAGCTTCTCGCACATGGTCAATGAGCAGTTCTTC.